This section outlines one T cell receptor (beta chain) sequence together with its context. Measured with immunoSEQ multiplex PCR; TCRdb has only the in-frame clones, and not every one. The data hold tens of thousands of clones, with 70% to 90% observed a single time. V was clipped by 0 bases and J by 8 bases; unmatched bases: 11. The germline gives CDR1 LGHNA, CDR2 YSLEER. CDR3 size: 16 residues. The data stem from a study of blood T cell repertoires in COVID-19. Study background: Material from acute and convalescent COVID-19 was sourced from the United States, Italy and Spain.

The source material was peripheral blood. This TCR derives from a man aged 55-75 years with acute or convalescent COVID-19. The V call is TRBV4-3, the J call TRBJ1-2, with TRBD1 matching 8 bases. The CDR3 region is CASSQDRQGRYGGYTF. The CDR3 region has the DNA TGCGCCAGCAGCCAAGATAGACAGGGGAGGTATGGAGGCTACACCTTC.